This entry features one TCR beta chain sequence. Its antigen is unidentified. This CDR3 is 15 amino acids long. CDR1 and CDR2 from the germline V gene are SGHVS and FQNEAQ. Losses at the gene ends were 5 bases for V and 6 bases for J; bases not matched to a gene: 6. TCRdb re-called the reads with MiXCR, one entry per CDR3 protein. The sample gives 150,000 to 200,000 distinct CDR3 sequences, 28% of which show up once; approximately 30% is in the top ten. The data originate from a study of T cell repertoires in cytomegalovirus infection. Study results and caveats: Ex vivo responses were dominated by HLA-C-restricted CMV-specific TCR beta clonotypes.

This TCR was sampled from a human donor in good health (CMV status not recorded). Some clones in this sample may be carry-over from other donors' samples. The sample comprised PBMCs. The chain combines TRBV7-8 with TRBJ1-5; 11 bases map to TRBD1. CDR3 sequence (DNA): TGTGCCAGCAGCCCTGGGACAGGGGGAGGTCAGCCCCAGCATTTT. It codes for CASSPGTGGGQPQHF.